The 25 T cell receptor beta chains reported below all come from one sample, sequenced in a study of blood T cell repertoires in COVID-19. Method: immunoSEQ multiplex PCR; TCRdb's copy keeps in-frame clones and lacks some. Of a few hundred thousand clones listed, around 86% were seen once; the top ten hold 3% to 4.5%. The sequencing sample was made of PBMCs or T cells enriched from blood (not recorded which). Receptor source: a woman between 40 and 50 years old with acute COVID-19.

The gene calls are TRBV28 and TRBJ2-7, with 11 bases that match TRBD2. J lost 6 bases, V lost 8 bases, and 9 bases had no gene match. CDR3 size: 14 residues. Germline V gives CDR1 MDHEN, CDR2 SYDVKM. The CDR3: CASGRLAGIGEQYF. In DNA, the CDR3 is TGTGCCAGCGGCAGACTAGCGGGAATCGGCGAGCAGTACTTC.

The chain is built from TRBV7-9 and TRBJ2-7; perhaps TRBD1 as D (6 bases). The CDR3 covers 13 residues. Germline V gene data show CDR1 as SEHNR and CDR2 as FQNEAQ (reference sequence). V was cut by 5 bases and J by 0 bases, with 8 bases left in between. CDR3 in amino acids: CASSMDSSYEQYF. The CDR3 DNA follows: TGTGCCAGCAGCATGGACAGCTCCTACGAGCAGTACTTC. Looking up the rest from reference TRBV7-9 and TRBJ2-7 gives the full variable domain: DTGVSQNPRHKITKRGQNVTFRCDPISEHNRLYWYRQTLGQGPEFLTYFQNEAQLEKSRLLSDRFSAERPKGSFSTLEIQRTEQGDSAMYLCASSMDSSYEQYFGPGTRLTVT.

This clone was counted a few times. The chain carries TRBV15 and TRBJ2-7; D may be TRBD1 (5 bases). V was cut by 0 bases and J by 3 bases, with 15 bases left in between. The CDR3 has 16 amino acids. Germline CDR1 is LNHNV and CDR2 is YYDKDF (reference sequence). The CDR3 is CATSRDIPAGFYEQYF. CDR3 nucleotides: TGTGCCACCAGCAGAGATATTCCCGCAGGGTTCTACGAGCAGTACTTC.

The rearrangement joins TRBV28 to TRBJ2-7, with 10 bases lining up with TRBD1. J was trimmed by 0 bases and V by 4 bases; bases with no gene match: 6. Per the germline V gene, CDR1 is MDHEN and CDR2 is SYDVKM. This CDR3 has 16 residues. The DNA for the CDR3 is TGTGCCAGCAGTTCGTCCGGGACAGGGGTCTCCTACGAGCAGTACTTC. This encodes CASSSSGTGVSYEQYF.

The chain couples TRBV19 to TRBJ2-5, with TRBD2 matching over 12 bases. Losses at the gene ends were 5 bases for V and 5 bases for J; bases not matched to a gene: 9. The germline V gene encodes CDR1 LNHDA and CDR2 SQIVND (reference sequence). The CDR3 contains 16 residues. CDR3 DNA: TGTGCCAGTAGTGGATTGACTAGCGGGAGTGAGGAGACCCAGTACTTC. This sequence encodes CASSGLTSGSEETQYF.

This clone came up once. The chain has TRBV5-4 and TRBJ2-1; TRBD2 aligns across 7 bases. Per germline, CDR1 SGHNT and CDR2 YYREEE (reference sequence). This CDR3 has 17 amino acids. The V segment lost 0 bases and the J segment 7 bases; nucleotides outside the gene matches: 13. CDR3 protein: CASSLGGGSMLGNEQFF. The CDR3 DNA is TGTGCCAGCAGCTTGGGGGGCGGGAGTATGTTGGGGAATGAGCAGTTCTTC.

The chain links TRBV2 to TRBJ2-5, with 12 positions matching TRBD2. V lost 6 bases, J lost 4 bases, and 6 bases stayed unmatched. The CDR3 loop spans 15 amino acids. Germline CDR1 and CDR2: SNHLY and FYNNEI. CDR3 in amino acids: CASRSSGREAETQYF. CDR3 nucleotides: TGTGCCAGCAGGTCTAGCGGGAGGGAAGCAGAGACCCAGTACTTC.

J is TRBJ2-1 and V is TRBV24-1; 7 positions match TRBD2. The length of the CDR3 is 14 residues. The junction had 4 bases not matched to a gene; V was cut back by 7 bases and J by 2 bases. Per germline, CDR1 KGHDR and CDR2 SFDVKD. This chain's CDR3 is CATRAGEAYNEQFF. The CDR3 DNA sequence: TGTGCCACCAGGGCGGGAGAAGCCTACAATGAGCAGTTCTTC.

The rearrangement links TRBV2 to TRBJ1-2; D uncertain. The germline gives CDR1 SNHLY, CDR2 FYNNEI. Trimming cost V 0 bases and J 5 bases, with 13 bases left between them. The CDR3 spans 15 residues. The CDR3 here is CASSEAIGRQYGYTF. In nucleotides, the CDR3 is TGTGCCAGCAGTGAAGCAATTGGCAGGCAGTATGGCTACACCTTC.

This rearrangement joins TRBV9 to TRBJ2-2; 9 nucleotides agree with TRBD2. V shed 6 bases and J 1 base; nucleotides not matched to a gene: 4. Germline V gene lookup returns CDR1 SGDLS and CDR2 YYNGEE. The CDR3 runs 15 residues. The CDR3 spells CASTTTSGNTGELFF. In nucleotides, the CDR3 is TGTGCCAGCACTACGACTAGCGGGAACACCGGGGAGCTGTTTTTT.

This clone was observed a handful of times. The V call is TRBV28, the J call TRBJ2-4; D gene uncertain. In germline, CDR1 is MDHEN, CDR2 SYDVKM. Trimming removed 6 bases at V and 1 base at J, with 13 bases between. The CDR3 is 15 amino acids. The DNA of the CDR3 is TGTGCCAGCAGGCCCTCGGTAGTCGCCAAAAACATTCAGTACTTC. This encodes CASRPSVVAKNIQYF.

The rearrangement links TRBV7-3 to TRBJ2-1; TRBD2 agrees at 13 bases. There are 15 residues in the CDR3. The germline V gene encodes CDR1 SGHTA and CDR2 FQGTGA. The V gene end was trimmed by 3 bases and the J gene end by 7 bases; junction bases not matched to a gene: 3. The CDR3 sequence: CASSFTSGRVNEQFF. CDR3 in DNA: TGTGCCAGCAGCTTCACTAGCGGGAGGGTGAATGAGCAGTTCTTC.

This clone was observed a few times. V gene TRBV5-6 combines with J gene TRBJ2-1; tentative D call: TRBD2 (5 bases). The CDR3 loop spans 14 amino acids. V lost 0 bases, J lost 15 bases, and 19 bases lay in between. Per germline, CDR1 SGHDT and CDR2 YYEEEE. CDR3 DNA: TGTGCCAGCAGCTTGGCTCGGTCTAGCCAACGTCTGTTCTTC. Translating it yields CASSLARSSQRLFF.

The J gene is TRBJ2-3, the V gene TRBV2, with 10 bases fitting TRBD2. The CDR3 consists of 14 residues. The V gene end was trimmed by 6 bases and the J gene end by 3 bases; junction bases not matched to a gene: 3. Germline V gene lookup returns CDR1 SNHLY and CDR2 FYNNEI. The CDR3 protein is CASREREGTDTQYF. The CDR3 region has the DNA TGTGCCAGCAGGGAGCGGGAGGGTACAGATACGCAGTATTTT.

The chain uses TRBV14 and TRBJ1-2; 7 nucleotides line up with TRBD1. The CDR3 contains 13 residues. Germline V gene data show CDR1 as SGHDN and CDR2 as FVKESK. The V gene end was trimmed by 3 bases and the J gene end by 4 bases; junction bases not matched to a gene: 2. CDR3 amino acids: CASSQGDSYGYTF. The CDR3 DNA reads TGTGCCAGCAGCCAGGGGGACAGCTATGGCTACACCTTC.

The chain is built from TRBV7-3 and TRBJ2-1; 10 positions agree with TRBD2. CDR3 length: 15 residues. Trimming removed 6 bases from V and 5 bases from J; junction bases left unmatched: 7. Per germline, CDR1 SGHTA and CDR2 FQGTGA. The CDR3 nucleotides are TGTGCCAGCAGTTCCACTAGCGGGGCTAACAATGAGCAGTTCTTC. It encodes CASSSTSGANNEQFF.

The chain carries TRBV5-5 and TRBJ2-6, with a possible D match to TRBD2 (5 bases). Germline CDR1 and CDR2: SGHKS and YYEKEE (reference sequence). Trimming pared 0 bases from V and 2 bases from J, leaving 12 bases between. The CDR3 has 17 residues. The CDR3 protein is CASSLALLATGANVLTF. The DNA of the CDR3 is TGTGCCAGCAGCTTGGCGCTCTTAGCGACTGGGGCCAACGTCCTGACTTTC.

Only a few counts were recorded for this clone. The chain couples TRBV7-2 to TRBJ2-7; TRBD2 agrees at 9 bases. With V trimmed by 5 bases and J by 7 bases, 12 bases remained unmatched. The V gene's germline CDR1 is SGHTA and CDR2 FQGNSA. This CDR3 has 15 residues. CDR3 in DNA: TGTGCCAGCAGCCCGATTAGCGGGAGATCTGGGGAGCAGTACTTC. This gives the protein CASSPISGRSGEQYF. The variable domain in full, with the rest retrieved from reference TRBV7-2 and TRBJ2-7, is GAGVSQSPSNKVTEKGKDVELRCDPISGHTALYWYRQSLGQGLEFLIYFQGNSAPDKSGLPSDRFSAERTGGSVSTLTIQRTQQEDSAVYLCASSPISGRSGEQYFGPGTRLTVT.

The chain is built from TRBV5-1 and TRBJ2-1; D possibly corresponds to TRBD2 (6 bases). Germline V gene lookup returns CDR1 SGHRS and CDR2 YFSETQ. This CDR3 comprises 15 residues. The germline V and J ends were trimmed by 0 bases and 6 bases, with 13 bases remaining between them. CDR3 amino acids: CASSLELAPLNEQFF. In nucleotides, the CDR3 is TGCGCCAGCAGCTTGGAACTAGCTCCCCTCAATGAGCAGTTCTTC.

This CDR3 reads CASSPGTETDTQYF. CDR3 DNA sequence: TGTGCCAGCAGTCCCGGGACAGAAACAGATACGCAGTATTTT. The chain uses TRBV6-4 and TRBJ2-3; the match to TRBD1 covers 7 bases. The J segment lost 3 bases and the V segment lost 5 bases, leaving 5 bases of the junction unmatched. The length of the CDR3 is 14 residues. Germline V CDR1 and CDR2: MRHNA, SNTAGT.

J is TRBJ1-2 and V is TRBV6-5; D not certain. The CDR3 is made up of 13 amino acids. V lost 2 bases, J lost 5 bases, and 9 bases lay in between. The germline CDR1 and CDR2 sequences are MNHEY and SVGAGI. In nucleotides, the CDR3 is TGTGCCAGCAGTTACAGTGAGATTTATGGCTACACCTTC. Translated: CASSYSEIYGYTF.

V and J are TRBV27 and TRBJ2-7; 9 nucleotides align to TRBD2. CDR1 MNHEY and CDR2 SMNVEV come from the germline V gene (reference sequence). This CDR3 is built from 14 residues. After removal of 8 bases from V and 4 bases from J, the junction contained 9 bases not matched to a gene. This CDR3 reads CASAPGTSRYEQYF. For the CDR3, the DNA is TGTGCCAGCGCGCCAGGGACTAGCAGATACGAGCAGTACTTC.

This sequence joins TRBV6-5 and TRBJ2-2; a possible D gene is TRBD2 (6 bases). V lost 0 bases and J lost 6, with 8 bases in between. The CDR3 loop spans 14 amino acids. The germline gives CDR1 MNHEY, CDR2 SVGAGI. CDR3 loop: CASSYSGGAGELFF. DNA for the CDR3: TGTGCCAGCAGTTACTCGGGGGGAGCCGGGGAGCTGTTTTTT.

The V call is TRBV12-5, the J call TRBJ1-3; tentative D call: TRBD1 (6 bases). The CDR3 spans 17 residues. The germline CDR1 and CDR2 sequences are LGHNT and FRNRAP. V dropped 2 bases and J dropped 0 bases, with 14 bases sitting between them. The CDR3 here is CASGLRFKGDSGNTIYF. DNA for the CDR3: TGTGCTAGTGGTTTGAGATTTAAGGGGGACTCTGGAAACACCATATATTTT.

Only a few counts were recorded for this clone. This chain connects TRBV28 to TRBJ2-5, with a possible D match to TRBD1 (5 bases). V shed 4 bases and J shed 0 bases, with 21 bases lying between them. The CDR3 spans 18 residues. CDR1 and CDR2 (germline): MDHEN, SYDVKM. CDR3 DNA sequence: TGTGCCAGCAGTTCCCCACTTGGGGCAGGAGAGTACCAAGAGACCCAGTACTTC. It specifies CASSSPLGAGEYQETQYF.